This section outlines one TCR beta chain sequence together with its context. Its antigen is currently not known. Within one base of it there is no much larger clone, and no base qualities were kept. Genomic DNA was extracted, and the immunoSEQ Platform was used to amplify TCRbeta CDR3 regions from that DNA. Multiplex PCR, high-throughput sequencing and a vendor bioinformatics pipeline were combined in the immunoSEQ assay. For the original study's pipeline: Non-productive sequences and CDR3s under 4 amino acids long were removed, and the clonotype frequencies in each sample were recalculated. In immunoSEQ Analyzer 2.0, shared clonotypes were identified as those with identical CDR3 amino acid, V gene and J gene sequences. To normalize repertoire overlap, the number of shared clonotypes was divided by the product of the two clone-set sizes and multiplied by 1000 to give arbitrary units. Held by TCRdb, this immuneACCESS table contains in-frame sequences only and omits some clones. Under half of the omission traces to an unresolved V gene where checked; the cause of the rest is unknown. V and J calls and clone size are given by that table; D and trimming were obtained from the DNA. For this sample the table gives fewer than 8,000 clones, of which roughly 50% were detected only once. The ten largest account for 33% of the sample.

The data were obtained in a study of memory B cells and T cells in multiple sclerosis (dated by TCRdb to 2017 to 2018). For context, the study as a whole: In multiple sclerosis patients, the study set the TCR beta repertoires of autoproliferating peripheral T cells against those of T cells infiltrating brain lesions. TCR sequencing included a couple of multiple sclerosis patients for whom either brain lesions at autopsy or brain-infiltrating cells from biopsy were available. What the authors observed across the whole study: Clone-set sizes varied between compartments, which affected the numbers of shared clonotypes and made normalization necessary.

Before use, PBMCs were isolated by Ficoll density gradient centrifugation and cryopreserved. CDR1 and CDR2 were assigned from the germline V gene as MNHNS and SASEGT. Taken from cysteine to phenylalanine, the CDR3 has 15 residues. Only the CDR3 DNA is retained, 45 bases long and in frame from the first base. Relative to germline, V is 8 bases shorter and J is 1 base shorter, with 18 bases between their ends. The chain uses TRBV6-1 and TRBJ2-7; TRBD1 could be the D gene, as 6 bases match. This clonotype was sampled from a human donor with multiple sclerosis. The specimen sequenced was memory (CD45RO+) CD8+ T cells from blood. What this sample's cell subset or site label stands for: CD45RO+ memory T cells sorted from peripheral blood. At the DNA level, the sequence is TGTGCCAGCCAGACAAGGGGGTTAGTATCCTACGAGCAGTACTTC. This sequence encodes CASQTRGLVSYEQYF.